Listed below are T cell receptor beta chains from one sample, sequenced in a study of PD-L1 blockade in urothelial cancer. Method: immunoSEQ multiplex PCR; TCRdb's copy keeps in-frame clones and lacks some. The table records around 93,000 clones, less than 85% of them present only once. Sequencing was performed on PBMCs, taken around atezolizumab (anti-PD-L1) treatment. Receptor source: a man between 65 and 79 years old with urothelial cancer. Both conserved end residues are part of each CDR3. The order of the fields is CDR3 DNA, CDR3 protein, V gene, J gene, D gene, clone size. D genes are given only for firm matches. Not every row has a clone size; where given, it reads once, few, many or a size class.

TGTGCCATCAGGGGACAGGGGCTAAATGAAAAACTGTTTTTT,CAIRGQGLNEKLFF,TRBV10-3,TRBJ1-4,TRBD1,NA
TGTGCCATCAGTGAGCTAGCGGGCACCGGGGAGCTGTTTTTT,CAISELAGTGELFF,TRBV10-3,TRBJ2-2,TRBD2,few
TGTGCCAGCAGTGAAACATCAGGGGGCCCCCCTACCCCCGTATACGAGCAGTACTTC,CASSETSGGPPTPVYEQYF,TRBV2,TRBJ2-7,TRBD1,NA
TGCAGCGTTCACAGAGGGCGCTGGGCTTTCTTT,CSVHRGRWAFF,TRBV29-1,TRBJ1-1,NA,NA
TGTGCCAGCAGACGCGGACAGGGGACGCAGTATTTT,CASRRGQGTQYF,TRBV7-8,TRBJ2-3,TRBD1,NA
TGTGCCAGTAGTCCGGGTTATAGCAATCAGCCCCAGCATTTT,CASSPGYSNQPQHF,TRBV19,TRBJ1-5,NA,NA
TGTGCCATCAACCAGGGTACCTACGAGCAGTACTTC,CAINQGTYEQYF,TRBV10-3,TRBJ2-7,NA,NA
TGTGCCAGCAAACAGACCAACACCGGGGAGCTGTTTTTT,CASKQTNTGELFF,TRBV6-4,TRBJ2-2,NA,NA
TGTGCCAGCTGGGCAGGACTGGCCTACGAGCAGTACTTC,CASWAGLAYEQYF,TRBV6-6,TRBJ2-7,NA,NA
TGTGCCAGCAGTGAATTTCCCCGGGGAAAACTGTTTTTT,CASSEFPRGKLFF,TRBV25-1,TRBJ1-4,NA,NA
TGTGCCAGCAGCTCCTTCCAGGACAGGGAGCCTGAAGCTTTCTTT,CASSSFQDREPEAFF,TRBV7-9,TRBJ1-1,TRBD1,few
TGTGCCAGCAGCTTGGGCGGGGGGAACACCGGGGAGCTGTTTTTT,CASSLGGGNTGELFF,TRBV7-6,TRBJ2-2,TRBD2,NA
TGTGCCAGCAGCTCCCTCGAGACTAGTACCTACGAGCAGTACTTC,CASSSLETSTYEQYF,TRBV13,TRBJ2-7,NA,NA
TGTGCCAGCAGAAGAAATCCGGGAACCTACGAGCAGTACTTC,CASRRNPGTYEQYF,TRBV2,TRBJ2-7,NA,NA
TGTGCCAGCAGCGGGACAGCCCGGAGCTGGGCTTTCTTT,CASSGTARSWAFF,TRBV27,TRBJ1-1,TRBD1,NA
TGTGCCAGCAGCTTAATGGGGGGAACGGACTACAATGAGCAGTTCTTC,CASSLMGGTDYNEQFF,TRBV7-3,TRBJ2-1,NA,NA
TGTGCCAGCAGTGAACAGGGGGCGGGTTACGGGCAGTACTTC,CASSEQGAGYGQYF,TRBV6-1,TRBJ2-7,TRBD1,NA
TGCGCCAGCAGATCACAGGGGGTGATCACTGAAGCTTTCTTT,CASRSQGVITEAFF,TRBV5-1,TRBJ1-1,TRBD1,NA
TGTGCCAGCAGCCTTGAGTGGTCCTACGAGCAGTACTTC,CASSLEWSYEQYF,TRBV6-6,TRBJ2-7,NA,NA
TGTGCCAGCAGAGAACTAGCGGGGACTTACAATGAGCAGTTCTTC,CASRELAGTYNEQFF,TRBV6-1,TRBJ2-1,TRBD2,NA
TGTGCCAGCAGGGAGACAGTGAACACTGAAGCTTTCTTT,CASRETVNTEAFF,TRBV6-1,TRBJ1-1,NA,NA
TGTGCCAGCAGCTTCTCCCTAGCGGGGAGCGAGCAGTACTTC,CASSFSLAGSEQYF,TRBV7-2,TRBJ2-7,TRBD2,NA
TGCGCCAGCAGCCCAAGGACTAGCGGGGGCGGGAACGAGCAGTACTTC,CASSPRTSGGGNEQYF,TRBV5-1,TRBJ2-7,TRBD2,NA
TGCGCCAGCAGCGCACTAGACTTGGAGACCCAGTACTTC,CASSALDLETQYF,TRBV5-1,TRBJ2-5,NA,NA
TGTGCCACCAGCAGAGGGAGTACTGGAAACACCATATATTTT,CATSRGSTGNTIYF,TRBV15,TRBJ1-3,NA,few
TGTGCCAGCAGCTTAGCCGATTTAGCGGGAGCCGGTGAGCAGTACTTC,CASSLADLAGAGEQYF,TRBV7-2,TRBJ2-7,TRBD2,NA
TGTGCCAGCAGGGCCACAGGGGGCTCCGGGGAGCTGTTTTTT,CASRATGGSGELFF,TRBV2,TRBJ2-2,TRBD1,NA
TGTGCCACCAGCAGGAACAGGGGGGATCAGCCCCAGCATTTT,CATSRNRGDQPQHF,TRBV15,TRBJ1-5,TRBD1,NA